This TCR beta chain was retrieved from a study of CD8+CD57+ T cells in acquired aplastic anemia (dated by TCRdb to between 2017 and 2018). For the wider study: Extracted DNA from sorted CD4+ and CD8+ cells averaged around 3.2 ug, ranging from roughly 0.19 to 27.4 ug.

As to this clonotype: What this receptor recognizes is not known. No much larger clone exists at a distance of one base, and base qualities are not known.

The CDR3 starts with the cysteine, ends with the phenylalanine, and has 15 residues. This entry keeps only the CDR3 DNA: 45 bases, framed from base 1. The CDR1 and CDR2 encoded by the germline V gene are SGHTA and FQGTGA. The junction carries 10 bases between V and J, which are trimmed by 4 bases and 0 bases respectively. General study outcomes and caveats: Although under 35 CD8+ CDR3 sequences were shared by patients and controls, these sequences appeared highly expressed in patients and within the immunodominant clones of patients. No significant difference in CD8+ Simpson's diversity was found between patients and healthy controls (P=0.060).

Profiling of TCR beta VDJ combinations and CDR3 sequences used genomic DNA as the template. An Illumina HiSeq 2000 was the platform used for TCR repertoire sequencing. Per the authors' processing: Repertoires were assessed using TRBV/TRBJ rearrangement plots, CDR3 size and DJ length profiles, and Simpson's diversity index. The most abundant DNA sequence in the deep sequencing data was taken as the immunodominant clone. CDR3 amino acid sequences were checked for sharing between subjects and were compared against published repertoires and the VDJdb database. TCRdb reran the public reads through fastp at Q25 and MiXCR, keeping productive beta chains. Under each unique CDR3 protein, matching rows form one entry showing the most common genes and DNA. The authors' filters were not applied to this entry. The sample table records more than 150,000 distinct CDR3 sequences; less than 65% of these occur just once. The ten largest clones add up to around 45% of the sample.

In the study, sorted CD4+ and CD8+ blood T cells from patients with severe aplastic anemia and from healthy subjects underwent deep sequencing of TCR repertoires. Ficoll-Paque density gradient centrifugation was used to isolate peripheral blood mononuclear cells. CD4+ and CD8+ T cells were sorted by FACS or magnetic beads before DNA extraction. Sequenced material: sorted CD4+, CD8+, or CD8+CD57+ T cells (not recorded which) from PBMCs. This receptor chain uses TRBV7-3 and TRBJ1-5, with no confident D gene call. The clonotype originates from a human donor with severe aplastic anemia or a healthy control (not recorded which). The DNA is as follows: TGTGCCAGCAGCTCTTCACCAAATAGCAATCAGCCCCAGCATTTT. This gives the protein CASSSSPNSNQPQHF.